This T cell receptor beta chain was recovered during a study of neurological immune-mediated disorders. cDNA was made by 5'RACE with 10-nucleotide random UMIs. TCRdb reprocessed the 5' RACE reads via MiXCR and lists one record per CDR3 protein. The sample lists 80,000 or so distinct CDR3 sequences; approximately 10% were seen once. This clonotype was seen many times. V was shortened by 2 bases and J by 3 bases, with 10 bases between the two germline ends. CDR3 length: 15 residues. Germline V gives CDR1 SEHNR, CDR2 FQNEAQ (reference sequence). Input material: PBMCs. This chain joins TRBV7-9 and TRBJ2-2; D call uncertain. This TCR came from a man aged 45-60 years in good health. For the CDR3, the DNA is TGTGCCAGCAGCTTACCCTGGCTGGACACCGGGGAGCTGTTTTTT. Translating it yields CASSLPWLDTGELFF.